The 22 T cell receptor beta chains listed next were all sequenced from one sample in a study of control samples from healthy donors and cancer patients. Here immunoSEQ multiplex PCR was the method, and the copy in TCRdb shows in-frame clones only, minus some. The sample includes 100,000 to 150,000 clones, around 94% of them seen just once. The sample consisted of PBMCs. Every receptor here comes from a man older than 75 with head and neck cancer.

About this clone itself: Other DNA sequences in this specimen translate into the identical CDR3. The V call is TRBV9, the J call TRBJ2-1; D not resolved. The germline gives CDR1 SGDLS, CDR2 YYNGEE. The CDR3 has 15 residues. The V gene lost 4 bases and the J gene lost 6 bases, with 17 bases spanning the gap. The CDR3 coding sequence is TGTGCCAGCAGCCCATATAGTCGGGTCAGCAATGAGCAGTTCTTC. Its protein is CASSPYSRVSNEQFF.

This chain uses TRBV9 with TRBJ1-1; 8 nucleotides match TRBD1. The V and J ends lost 4 bases and 5 bases, in that order; junction bases with no gene match: 7. Germline-derived CDR1 and CDR2 are SGDLS and YYNGEE. The CDR3 totals 14 residues. CDR3 region: CASSLSGGRTEAFF. Written as DNA, the CDR3 is TGTGCCAGCAGCCTATCAGGGGGCAGGACTGAAGCTTTCTTT.

The V and J genes are TRBV7-2 and TRBJ2-2; D may be TRBD2 (6 bases). Trimming left V 4 bases short and J 1 base short, with 10 bases between. There are 15 residues in the CDR3. From germline, CDR1 is SGHTA and CDR2 FQGNSA. CDR3 sequence (DNA): TGTGCCAGCAGCTGGGATAGCGGGAACACCGGGGAGCTGTTTTTT. Its protein is CASSWDSGNTGELFF.

The chain carries TRBV6-6 and TRBJ1-1; D gene unclear. CDR1 and CDR2 from the germline V gene are MNHNY and SVGAGI (reference sequence). V lost 5 bases and J 5 bases, leaving 21 bases between the germline ends. This CDR3 contains 16 residues. The CDR3 region has the DNA TGTGCCAGCAGTCATCCGTCCTTTCTTGGAAAAACTGAAGCTTTCTTT. Protein product: CASSHPSFLGKTEAFF.

The V call is TRBV18, the J call TRBJ2-4; the match to TRBD1 covers 7 bases. Germline V gene lookup returns CDR1 KGHSH and CDR2 LQKENI. The trim removed 4 bases at V and 9 bases at J, leaving 15 bases unmatched. This CDR3 region has 16 residues. The CDR3 DNA reads as TGTGCCAGCTCACTAGTATCGCACAGGGGCGGTGGCATTCAGTACTTC. It translates to CASSLVSHRGGGIQYF.

This clone was observed once. The chain uses TRBV7-9 and TRBJ2-3; D may be TRBD1 (5 bases). V lost 1 base, J lost 6 bases, and 17 bases lay in between. This CDR3 is 16 amino acids long. CDR1 SEHNR and CDR2 FQNEAQ come from the germline V gene (reference sequence). In nucleotides, the CDR3 is TGTGCCAGCAGCTTAGTTCAGGGTGGATGGGTGGATACGCAGTATTTT. Its translation: CASSLVQGGWVDTQYF. Full variable domain (rest looked up from reference TRBV7-9 and TRBJ2-3): DTGVSQNPRHKITKRGQNVTFRCDPISEHNRLYWYRQTLGQGPEFLTYFQNEAQLEKSRLLSDRFSAERPKGSFSTLEIQRTEQGDSAMYLCASSLVQGGWVDTQYFGPGTRLTVL.

Only a few counts were recorded for this clone. This chain uses TRBV30 with TRBJ1-6; maybe TRBD1 (6 bases). Germline-derived CDR1 and CDR2 are GTSNPN and SVGIG (reference sequence). V was trimmed by 0 bases and J by 7 bases, leaving 10 bases between them. The CDR3 is 14 amino acids. The chain's CDR3 is CAWSVPGVNSPLHF. The CDR3 DNA follows: TGTGCCTGGAGTGTACCAGGGGTAAATTCACCCCTCCACTTT.

The V and J genes are TRBV5-1 and TRBJ2-5; the D is unclear. CDR1 and CDR2 from the germline V gene are SGHRS and YFSETQ. This CDR3 is built from 13 residues. V was pared by 2 bases and J by 1 base, with 6 bases between. The CDR3 coding sequence is TGCGCCAGCAGCTTCAGTGGCCAAGAGACCCAGTACTTC. It translates to CASSFSGQETQYF.

The rearrangement links TRBV30 to TRBJ2-6, with 10 positions matching TRBD1. CDR1 GTSNPN and CDR2 SVGIG come from the germline V gene (reference sequence). The J segment lost 0 bases and the V segment lost 5 bases, leaving 1 base of the junction unmatched. This CDR3 is built from 15 residues. CDR3: CAWGQGGSGANVLTF. For the CDR3, the DNA is TGTGCCTGGGGACAGGGGGGCTCTGGGGCCAACGTCCTGACTTTC.

The rearrangement uses TRBV6-1 and TRBJ1-2; D gene uncertain. Deletions cut 3 bases from V and 8 bases from J, with 19 bases between. Germline V CDR1 and CDR2: MNHNS, SASEGT. The CDR3 runs to 15 residues. The DNA of the CDR3 is TGTGCCAGCAGTGAGGAGGCCCGATCCCGTGGGGGCTACACCTTC. Amino acids: CASSEEARSRGGYTF.

The genes are TRBV5-1 and TRBJ2-5; 7 nucleotides line up with TRBD1. CDR3 size: 14 residues. Per germline, CDR1 SGHRS and CDR2 YFSETQ. V dropped 4 bases and J dropped 2; count of bases not matched to a gene: 5. For the CDR3, the DNA is TGCGCCAGCAGCCCACAGGGGTTTCAAGAGACCCAGTACTTC. It translates to CASSPQGFQETQYF.

This chain connects TRBV5-1 to TRBJ1-2, with D maybe TRBD1 (6 bases). Trimming pared 4 bases from V and 2 bases from J, leaving 15 bases between. CDR3 length: 15 residues. The germline V gene encodes CDR1 SGHRS and CDR2 YFSETQ. CDR3 sequence: CASSQGDTWNYGYTF. In nucleotides, the CDR3 is TGCGCCAGCAGCCAAGGGGACACCTGGAACTATGGCTACACCTTC.

Only one count was recorded for this clone. The chain links TRBV12-3 or TRBV12-4 to TRBJ1-1; D is unresolved. CDR3 length: 13 amino acids. Trimming cost V 2 bases and J 8 bases, with 12 bases left between them. Here the CDR3 DNA reads TGTGCCAGCAGTTTAAATTTGGATGCCGAAGCTTTCTTT. Amino acid sequence: CASSLNLDAEAFF.

V and J are TRBV11-3 and TRBJ1-3; D is unclear. V was cut by 1 base and J by 7 bases, with 8 bases left in between. This CDR3 region has 13 residues. CDR1 is SGHNT and CDR2 is YENEEA in the germline V gene. The CDR3 loop is CASSLAELNTIYF. The CDR3 DNA sequence: TGTGCCAGCAGCTTAGCTGAGTTGAACACCATATATTTT.

The chain joins TRBV19 to TRBJ2-6; D possibly corresponds to TRBD2 (5 bases). Per germline, CDR1 LNHDA and CDR2 SQIVND (reference sequence). This CDR3 is 15 amino acids long. The V gene lost 8 bases and the J gene lost 1 base, with 12 bases spanning the gap. Here the CDR3 reads CASRLAQSGANVLTF. The DNA for the CDR3 is TGTGCCAGTCGCCTAGCACAGTCTGGGGCCAACGTCCTGACTTTC. The variable domain in full, completed from reference TRBV19 and TRBJ2-6, reads DGGITQSPKYLFRKEGQNVTLSCEQNLNHDAMYWYRQDPGQGLRLIYYSQIVNDFQKGDIAEGYSVSREKKESFPLTVTSAQKNPTAFYLCASRLAQSGANVLTFGAGSRLTVL.

V is TRBV6-5 and J is TRBJ2-7, with D perhaps TRBD1 or TRBD2 (5 bases each). This CDR3 region has 15 residues. Germline V lookup: CDR1 MNHEY, CDR2 SVGAGI. The V gene lost 5 bases and the J gene lost 0 bases, with 14 bases spanning the gap. CDR3 sequence reads: CASSNRRDHSYEQYF. CDR3 coding DNA: TGTGCCAGCAGTAACCGTCGGGACCACTCCTACGAGCAGTACTTC.

V gene TRBV30 combines with J gene TRBJ1-1, with 8 bases matching TRBD1. CDR3 length: 14 amino acids. V lost 0 bases and J lost 3; bases outside the gene matches: 3. Germline V gene lookup returns CDR1 GTSNPN and CDR2 SVGIG (reference sequence). The CDR3 DNA follows: TGTGCCTGGAGTGTCAGGGGGCGGGACACTGAAGCTTTCTTT. Protein sequence: CAWSVRGRDTEAFF.

CDR3 amino acids: CASSPRRLAGSDTQYF. The CDR3 region has the DNA TGCGCCAGCAGCCCCCGGAGGCTAGCGGGATCAGATACGCAGTATTTT. The chain has TRBV5-1 and TRBJ2-3; TRBD2 agrees at 9 bases. There are 16 residues in the CDR3. V lost 4 bases, J lost 4 bases, and 10 bases stayed unmatched. The germline CDR1 and CDR2 sequences are SGHRS and YFSETQ.

This clone was picked up a small number of times. The rearrangement uses TRBV5-1 and TRBJ2-7; 8 nucleotides agree with TRBD2. The CDR3 length is 13 residues. From germline, CDR1 is SGHRS and CDR2 YFSETQ. J gave up 2 bases and V 4 bases, and 2 bases lay outside the gene matches. The CDR3 nucleotides read TGCGCCAGCAGCGGGGGACTAGCCTACGAGCAGTACTTC. Its translation: CASSGGLAYEQYF.

The chain carries TRBV4-3 and TRBJ2-3; 11 bases are shared with TRBD2. CDR3 size: 16 residues. The germline V gene has CDR1 LGHNA and CDR2 YSLEER. Germline trimming cut 3 bases from V and 5 bases from J; bases unmatched to any gene: 7. The CDR3 sequence: CASSHSLAGGGDTQYF. CDR3 DNA sequence: TGCGCCAGCAGCCACTCCCTAGCGGGAGGTGGAGATACGCAGTATTTT.

This chain links TRBV28 with TRBJ1-3, with TRBD1 as a possible D gene (6 bases). The CDR3 totals 15 residues. The germline V and J ends were trimmed by 3 bases and 0 bases, with 9 bases remaining between them. Germline V lookup: CDR1 MDHEN, CDR2 SYDVKM. Written as DNA, the CDR3 is TGTGCCAGCAGTTTGTCGACAGGCTCTGGAAACACCATATATTTT. It specifies CASSLSTGSGNTIYF.

This clone was seen a handful of times. The chain recombines TRBV28 with TRBJ1-2; TRBD1 might be the D (5 bases). V was clipped by 5 bases and J by 7 bases, with 20 bases between them. The CDR3 loop spans 15 amino acids. CDR1 MDHEN and CDR2 SYDVKM come from the germline V gene. CDR3 amino acids: CASSPRGRGARGYTF. As DNA, the CDR3 is TGTGCCAGCAGTCCCCGGGGGAGAGGGGCACGTGGCTACACCTTC.